Following are 5 T cell receptor beta chains from one sample sequenced in a study of blood T cell repertoires in COVID-19. Method: immunoSEQ multiplex PCR; TCRdb's copy keeps in-frame clones and lacks some. The table has 210,000 or so clones, approximately 80% seen once. Sequencing was performed on PBMCs or T cells enriched from blood (not recorded which). These receptor sequences come from a man aged 25-45 years with acute COVID-19.

The chain is built from TRBV27 and TRBJ2-2; TRBD2 aligns across 13 bases. CDR1 and CDR2 from the germline V gene are MNHEY and SMNVEV (reference sequence). Trimming cost V 1 base and J 1 base; bases outside gene matches: 12. The CDR3 extends over 21 amino acids. The chain's CDR3 is CASSLFLTTSGGSVNTGELFF. The CDR3 DNA sequence: TGTGCCAGCAGTTTATTCCTCACGACTAGCGGGGGGTCGGTGAACACCGGGGAGCTGTTTTTT.

The J gene is TRBJ1-1, the V gene TRBV6-5; D call uncertain. This CDR3 is built from 11 residues. The germline V and J ends were trimmed by 8 bases and 9 bases, with 13 bases remaining between them. CDR1 MNHEY and CDR2 SVGAGI come from the germline V gene. Written as DNA, the CDR3 is TGTGCCAGCGCCCTTCAGGTTAAAGCTTTCTTT. It encodes CASALQVKAFF.

The chain employs TRBV7-9 and TRBJ1-3; 7 bases are shared with TRBD1. The trim removed 3 bases at V and 8 bases at J, leaving 10 bases unmatched. The CDR3 has 15 amino acids. Germline V CDR1 and CDR2: SEHNR, FQNEAQ (reference sequence). CDR3 region: CASSLTGPTGDTIYF. The CDR3 region has the DNA TGTGCCAGCAGCTTGACCGGTCCCACAGGGGACACCATATATTTT. The entire variable domain, with the rest obtained from reference TRBV7-9 and TRBJ1-3, is as follows: DTGVSQNPRHKITKRGQNVTFRCDPISEHNRLYWYRQTLGQGPEFLTYFQNEAQLEKSRLLSDRFSAERPKGSFSTLEIQRTEQGDSAMYLCASSLTGPTGDTIYFGEGSWLTVV.

The CDR3 DNA reads as TGTGCCAGCAGGCTCCACGAGACTAGCGGGGGGCCCGGGGAGCTGTTTTTT. It specifies CASRLHETSGGPGELFF. The chain joins TRBV2 to TRBJ2-2, with 13 positions matching TRBD2. This CDR3 spans 17 amino acids. CDR1 and CDR2 from the germline V gene are SNHLY and FYNNEI. Trimming took 6 bases from V and 6 from J; bases not matched to a gene: 10. Variable domain in full (rest from reference TRBV2 and TRBJ2-2): EPEVTQTPSHQVTQMGQEVILRCVPISNHLYFYWYRQILGQKVEFLVSFYNNEISEKSEIFDDQFSVERPDGSNFTLKIRSTKLEDSAMYFCASRLHETSGGPGELFFGEGSRLTVL.

This clone was seen a single time. J is TRBJ2-1 and V is TRBV7-2; 10 bases agree with TRBD2. The junction had 8 bases not matched to a gene; V was cut back by 3 bases and J by 6 bases. The CDR3 sequence is 16 residues long. Germline CDR1 SGHTA, CDR2 FQGNSA. The CDR3: CASSFLSGGAVNEQFF. The CDR3, as DNA: TGTGCCAGCAGCTTTTTAAGCGGGGGGGCCGTCAATGAGCAGTTCTTC. The full variable domain, rest sourced from reference TRBV7-2 and TRBJ2-1, is GAGVSQSPSNKVTEKGKDVELRCDPISGHTALYWYRQSLGQGLEFLIYFQGNSAPDKSGLPSDRFSAERTGGSVSTLTIQRTQQEDSAVYLCASSFLSGGAVNEQFFGPGTRLTVL.